This TCR beta chain is from a study of follicular helper T cells after annual influenza vaccination. Study overall: For some subjects, blood spans the 2013-2014, 2014-2015 and 2015-2016 annual vaccinations.

Documented time point: 2014-2015 season, 7 days after vaccination. Cells are cTfh (non-naive CD4+CXCR5+PD-1+), split by ICOS and CD38 into double-positive or double-negative. Method: immunoSEQ multiplex PCR; TCRdb's copy keeps in-frame clones and lacks some. The table has 6,000 to 9,500 clones, approximately 87% seen once. With 3 bases removed from V and 4 bases from J, the gap between germline ends came to 7 bases. The CDR3 totals 13 residues. V and J are TRBV7-1 and TRBJ1-5; D call uncertain. Being an ORF, TRBV7-1 has a function that is uncertain. The source of this sequence is an adult who received the influenza vaccine. Sequences were derived from CXCR5+ CD38- circulating T follicular helper cells from blood, sampled 7 days after influenza vaccination. Specified subset: circulating Tfh, non-naive CD4+CXCR5+PD-1+ (ICOS+CD38+ or ICOS-CD38-). The CDR3: CASSSYDNQPQHF. The CDR3 bases are TGTGCCAGCAGCTCCTACGATAATCAGCCCCAGCATTTT.